A selection of T cell receptor beta chains follows, all from one sample in a study of cytomegalovirus exposure and HLA in healthy donors. Generated by immunoSEQ multiplex PCR, the TCRdb table keeps only in-frame clones and is missing some. This table has approximately 130,000 clones, around 80% appearing once. Sequenced input: PBMCs. These receptors were taken from a woman aged 50 to 60 in good health and CMV-seropositive. Both conserved end residues are part of each CDR3. The D gene is left open where the match is weak. Where a row states a size, it is once, few, many or the class of an expanded clone; other rows omit it.

CDR3 protein,CDR3 DNA,D gene,clone size,J gene,V gene
CASSPGGRDTEAFF,TGTGCCAGCTCACCGGGGGGTAGGGACACTGAAGCTTTCTTT,-,-,TRBJ1-1,TRBV18
CAWSHATRGGETQYF,TGTGCCTGGAGTCATGCTACAAGGGGGGGAGAGACCCAGTACTTC,-,-,TRBJ2-5,TRBV30
CASSQERFTGGAYEQYF,TGTGCCAGCAGCCAAGAAAGATTTACAGGGGGCGCGTACGAGCAGTACTTC,TRBD1,-,TRBJ2-7,TRBV4-2
CASSQGGGRDRGTDTQYF,TGCGCCAGCAGCCAAGGCGGAGGGCGGGACAGGGGCACAGATACGCAGTATTTT,TRBD1,-,TRBJ2-3,TRBV4-1
CASSIATGVGGYTF,TGTGCCAGTAGTATTGCGACAGGGGTGGGCGGCTACACCTTC,TRBD1,-,TRBJ1-2,TRBV19
CASSQVRGEETQYF,TGCGCCAGCAGCCAAGTCAGGGGCGAAGAGACCCAGTACTTC,-,-,TRBJ2-5,TRBV4-1
CASRDRGLSKETQYF,TGCGCCAGCAGGGACAGGGGTTTATCCAAAGAGACCCAGTACTTC,TRBD1,-,TRBJ2-5,TRBV5-1
CASRGAALDQPQHF,TGTGCCAGTCGGGGGGCAGCTCTAGATCAGCCCCAGCATTTT,-,-,TRBJ1-5,TRBV19
CAWGFDSAQETQYF,TGTGCCTGGGGCTTTGACAGCGCTCAAGAGACCCAGTACTTC,-,few,TRBJ2-5,TRBV30
CASSPGSYGYTF,TGTGCCAGCAGCCCAGGGTCGTATGGCTACACCTTC,-,-,TRBJ1-2,TRBV5-6
CAWSFPQGLSYEQYF,TGTGCCTGGAGTTTCCCTCAGGGGCTAAGCTACGAGCAGTACTTC,-,few,TRBJ2-7,TRBV30
CASSRGVRYEQYF,TGTGCCAGCAGCCGGGGGGTTCGGTACGAGCAGTACTTC,TRBD2,-,TRBJ2-7,TRBV7-8
CASSLANMDIQYF,TGTGCCAGCAGCTTAGCGAACATGGACATTCAGTACTTC,-,few,TRBJ2-4,TRBV7-2
CASSSLSGEGYNEQFF,TGTGCCAGCAGTAGCCTTAGCGGGGAGGGTTACAATGAGCAGTTCTTC,TRBD2,-,TRBJ2-1,TRBV6-6
CASSHQGPVIELFF,TGTGCCAGCAGCCACCAGGGGCCCGTCATTGAACTGTTTTTT,-,-,TRBJ1-4,TRBV7-8
CASSPLAGGPAETQYF,TGTGCCAGCAGCCCTCTAGCGGGGGGGCCAGCAGAGACCCAGTACTTC,TRBD2,few,TRBJ2-5,TRBV7-9
CASSVDSTNEKLFF,TGCGCCAGCAGCGTAGACTCGACTAATGAAAAACTGTTTTTT,-,-,TRBJ1-4,TRBV5-1
CASSPRNLLTVGYTF,TGTGCCAGTAGTCCAAGAAACCTTTTAACGGTAGGCTACACCTTC,-,-,TRBJ1-2,TRBV19
CASSLRRVAGNEQFF,TGTGCCAGCAGCCTCCGGAGGGTAGCGGGGAATGAGCAGTTCTTC,TRBD2,-,TRBJ2-1,TRBV4-2
CSVADRGAYTEAFF,TGCAGCGTTGCGGATCGGGGGGCGTACACTGAAGCTTTCTTT,-,-,TRBJ1-1,TRBV29-1
CASSLWLLTDTQYF,TGCGCCAGCAGCTTATGGCTCCTCACAGATACGCAGTATTTT,-,-,TRBJ2-3,TRBV5-1
CASSQAVSRSGANVLTF,TGCGCCAGCAGCCAAGCGGTCTCCCGCTCTGGGGCCAACGTCCTGACTTTC,-,once,TRBJ2-6,TRBV4-1
CAISDPGTGDGNTIYF,TGTGCCATCAGTGATCCAGGGACAGGGGATGGAAACACCATATATTTT,TRBD1,-,TRBJ1-3,TRBV10-3
CASSWGGGTQETQYF,TGTGCCAGCAGCTGGGGGGGAGGGACCCAAGAGACCCAGTACTTC,TRBD2,-,TRBJ2-5,TRBV5-4
CASSLYGQGNTEAFF,TGCGCCAGCAGCTTGTACGGACAGGGGAACACTGAAGCTTTCTTT,TRBD1,once,TRBJ1-1,TRBV5-1
CAISGGLFYEQYF,TGTGCCATCAGCGGGGGGTTATTCTACGAGCAGTACTTC,TRBD2,-,TRBJ2-7,TRBV10-3
CASSRGGTSATYEQYF,TGTGCCAGCAGCCGAGGGGGGACTAGCGCTACCTACGAGCAGTACTTC,TRBD2,few,TRBJ2-7,TRBV5-4
CASSLSAGEDTQYF,TGTGCCAGCAGCTTAAGCGCAGGGGAAGATACGCAGTATTTT,-,-,TRBJ2-3,TRBV13
CASSRAGMNTEAFF,TGCGCCAGCAGCAGGGCAGGGATGAACACTGAAGCTTTCTTT,-,-,TRBJ1-1,TRBV5-1
CASSGTSGRSEQYF,TGTGCCAGCAGTGGGACTAGCGGGAGAAGCGAGCAGTACTTC,TRBD2,-,TRBJ2-7,TRBV2
CASSLAGGAFF,TGTGCCAGCAGCTTGGCGGGGGGAGCTTTCTTT,-,-,TRBJ1-1,TRBV5-5
CASSRDITGDRGGYTF,TGTGCCAGCAGCCGGGACATAACAGGGGACCGTGGTGGCTACACCTTC,TRBD1,once,TRBJ1-2,TRBV7-6
CASSLVGAAYNEQFF,TGTGCCAGCAGCTTAGTAGGGGCGGCCTACAATGAGCAGTTCTTC,-,few,TRBJ2-1,TRBV13
CASSLLGGAVGEQYF,TGTGCCAGCAGCTTATTAGGCGGGGCCGTCGGCGAGCAGTACTTC,-,-,TRBJ2-7,TRBV7-2
CASSQGTERGNTEAFF,TGCGCCAGCAGCCAAGGGACCGAAAGGGGGAACACTGAAGCTTTCTTT,-,once,TRBJ1-1,TRBV4-3
CAWSSGLYGYTF,TGTGCCTGGAGTTCAGGGTTATATGGCTACACCTTC,-,few,TRBJ1-2,TRBV30
CASSPGQGAADTQYF,TGTGCCAGCAGTCCGGGACAGGGGGCCGCAGATACGCAGTATTTT,TRBD1,-,TRBJ2-3,TRBV6-1
CASSLQGADYGYTF,TGTGCCAGCTCTCTCCAGGGGGCAGACTATGGCTACACCTTC,TRBD1,once,TRBJ1-2,TRBV18
CASSYGPGLQPQHF,TGTGCCAGCAGTTACGGGCCTGGACTCCAGCCCCAGCATTTT,-,-,TRBJ1-5,TRBV6-6
CACLGGGDEQYF,TGTGCCTGCCTGGGGGGGGGCGACGAGCAGTACTTC,-,-,TRBJ2-7,TRBV30
CASSTQSGFNYGYTF,TGTGCCAGCAGTACCCAATCCGGGTTTAACTATGGCTACACCTTC,-,-,TRBJ1-2,TRBV6-6
CASSGGNRHNEQFF,TGTGCCAGCAGTGGAGGGAACCGACACAATGAGCAGTTCTTC,-,-,TRBJ2-1,TRBV25-1